Shown below are 27 T cell receptor beta chains from a single sample sequenced in a study of T cell responses to AZD1222 COVID-19 vaccine. TCRdb keeps only in-frame clones here, not all; method: immunoSEQ multiplex PCR. The sample includes under 150,000 clones, approximately 93% of them seen just once. This material consisted of peripheral blood, taken on day 0 of AZD1222 vaccination. These receptors were collected from an adult in good health.

This clone was picked up one time. The rearrangement links TRBV6-5 to TRBJ1-1; D is uncertain. The germline V gene has CDR1 MNHEY and CDR2 SVGAGI. The CDR3 is made up of 14 amino acids. V was trimmed by 6 bases and J by 0 bases, leaving 11 bases between them. CDR3: CASSDQVVNTEAFF. The DNA of the CDR3 is TGTGCCAGCAGCGATCAAGTGGTGAACACTGAAGCTTTCTTT.

V gene TRBV4-1 combines with J gene TRBJ1-1; no definite D call. Between the trimmed V and J ends, which lost 3 bases and 2 bases, there was a span of 7 bases. CDR3 size: 13 residues. Germline CDR1 and CDR2: MGHRA and YSYEKL. DNA of the CDR3: TGCGCCAGCAGCCAGCAACTTAACACTGAAGCTTTCTTT. Its translation: CASSQQLNTEAFF.

V usage is TRBV19 and J usage is TRBJ2-1, with D hard to call. The V and J ends lost 8 bases and 0 bases respectively, with 8 bases between them. Per the germline V gene, CDR1 is LNHDA and CDR2 is SQIVND (reference sequence). The length of the CDR3 is 13 residues. CDR3 region: CASGSSSYNEQFF. CDR3 nucleotides: TGTGCCAGTGGGTCAAGCTCCTACAATGAGCAGTTCTTC. Based on the CDR3 plus reference TRBV19 and TRBJ2-1, the full variable domain is DGGITQSPKYLFRKEGQNVTLSCEQNLNHDAMYWYRQDPGQGLRLIYYSQIVNDFQKGDIAEGYSVSREKKESFPLTVTSAQKNPTAFYLCASGSSSYNEQFFGPGTRLTVL.

V is TRBV4-1 and J is TRBJ1-4; D remains ambiguous. From germline, CDR1 is MGHRA and CDR2 YSYEKL. V was shortened by 0 bases and J by 7 bases, with 9 bases between the two germline ends. The CDR3 has 14 residues. Here the CDR3 reads CASSQDAASEKLFF. CDR3 sequence (DNA): TGCGCCAGCAGCCAAGATGCCGCCTCTGAAAAACTGTTTTTT.

This sequence joins TRBV6-6 and TRBJ2-1, with a possible D match to TRBD1 (5 bases). This CDR3 spans 15 amino acids. CDR1 is MNHNY, CDR2 SVGAGI, per germline (reference sequence). Between the trimmed V and J ends, which lost 5 bases and 6 bases, there was a span of 17 bases. In DNA form, the CDR3 reads TGTGCCAGCAGTAACACACAAGTAGGGGCCAATGAGCAGTTCTTC. Amino acids: CASSNTQVGANEQFF.

This rearrangement joins TRBV10-3 to TRBJ1-1, with 9 bases aligning to TRBD1. V dropped 3 bases and J dropped 5; count of bases not matched to a gene: 7. CDR3 size: 15 residues. Looked up from germline, CDR1 is ENHRY and CDR2 is SYGVKD. CDR3 DNA sequence: TGTGCCATCAGTGAAGTCGACAGGGGGGGAACTGAAGCTTTCTTT. Translation gives CAISEVDRGGTEAFF.

The chain employs TRBV9 and TRBJ2-1; 8 bases agree with TRBD2. The V gene's germline CDR1 is SGDLS and CDR2 YYNGEE. The CDR3 has 16 amino acids. Germline trimming cut 2 bases from V and 5 bases from J; bases unmatched to any gene: 9. CDR3 loop: CASSVPSGGGNNEQFF. The CDR3 DNA reads TGTGCCAGCAGCGTGCCCTCCGGGGGGGGGAACAATGAGCAGTTCTTC.

This clone was recorded once. The chain carries TRBV4-2 and TRBJ1-6, with a tentative D call TRBD1 (6 bases). Germline values: CDR1 LGHNA, CDR2 YNFKEQ. This CDR3 is 16 amino acids long. V was cut by 0 bases and J by 8 bases, with 14 bases left in between. The DNA of the CDR3 is TGTGCCAGCAGCCAAGATCACGGAGGGGGTTATTCACCCCTCCACTTT. Encoded protein: CASSQDHGGGYSPLHF.

The gene calls are TRBV7-6 and TRBJ2-2; 7 nucleotides agree with TRBD2. The CDR3 sequence is 14 residues long. CDR1 and CDR2 (germline): SGHVS, FNYEAQ. Unmatched junction bases numbered 1, after V lost 0 bases and J lost 6 bases. The CDR3 DNA reads TGTGCCAGCAGCTTAGCGGGAGGGGCCGGGGAGCTGTTTTTT. This gives the protein CASSLAGGAGELFF.

The chain carries TRBV6-6 and TRBJ1-5; 8 bases are a match to TRBD1. The CDR3 is 14 residues long. The V segment lost 4 bases and the J segment 4 bases; nucleotides outside the gene matches: 3. From germline, CDR1 is MNHNY and CDR2 SVGAGI (reference sequence). The CDR3: CASSWGTGNQPQHF. CDR3 DNA: TGTGCCAGCAGTTGGGGGACAGGTAATCAGCCCCAGCATTTT.

The chain links TRBV18 to TRBJ2-1; D gene ambiguous. V lost 8 bases and J lost 1, with 15 bases in between. CDR3 length: 15 amino acids. Per the germline V gene, CDR1 is KGHSH and CDR2 is LQKENI. The CDR3 DNA reads TGTGCCAGCGCCAAAGAGAGCCTTTCCTACAATGAGCAGTTCTTC. Translation: CASAKESLSYNEQFF.

The gene calls are TRBV6-2 or TRBV6-3 and TRBJ1-1; 9 bases match TRBD1. V lost 6 bases and J lost 5; bases outside the gene matches: 7. The CDR3 runs 14 residues. Germline lookup yields CDR1 MNHEY and CDR2 SVGEGT. This chain's CDR3 is CASSRQGGSTEAFF. CDR3 nucleotide sequence: TGTGCCAGCAGCCGACAGGGGGGCTCGACTGAAGCTTTCTTT.

The V and J genes are TRBV7-9 and TRBJ1-3; D may be TRBD1 (5 bases). CDR3 length equals 15 residues. The V gene's germline CDR1 is SEHNR and CDR2 FQNEAQ (reference sequence). Trimming cost V 4 bases and J 8 bases, with 18 bases left between them. The CDR3 DNA is TGTGCCAGCAGCTCCCGTACGGGGGAAGGATACACCATATATTTT. Translated, it gives CASSSRTGEGYTIYF.

This clone came up once. The CDR3 is CASSYWGSKYTEAFF. The CDR3 nucleotides are TGTGCCAGCAGTTACTGGGGCAGTAAGTACACTGAAGCTTTCTTT. V is TRBV6-5 and J is TRBJ1-1, with D possibly matching TRBD1 (5 bases). The CDR3 spans 15 residues. V dropped 1 base and J dropped 3 bases, with 12 bases sitting between them. Germline CDR1 MNHEY, CDR2 SVGAGI.

The genes are TRBV30 and TRBJ1-5; D is unclear. The CDR3 extends over 13 amino acids. V was clipped by 0 bases and J by 5 bases, with 8 bases between them. The germline V gene has CDR1 GTSNPN and CDR2 SVGIG (reference sequence). The CDR3: CAWSVQTDQPQHF. In nucleotides, the CDR3 is TGTGCCTGGAGTGTGCAGACCGATCAGCCCCAGCATTTT.

This chain uses TRBV19 with TRBJ1-1; possible D gene TRBD1, 6 bases. Germline lookup yields CDR1 LNHDA and CDR2 SQIVND (reference sequence). The CDR3 is made up of 13 amino acids. The V and J ends lost 1 base and 11 bases respectively, with 14 bases between them. The CDR3 DNA follows: TGTGCCAGTAGTATAGGGACAGTCCCTACGGCTTTCTTT. This translates into CASSIGTVPTAFF.

V is TRBV30 and J is TRBJ2-2; no firm D call. The CDR3 consists of 15 residues. Germline V lookup: CDR1 GTSNPN, CDR2 SVGIG (reference sequence). Trimming removed 0 bases from V and 6 bases from J, with 14 bases in between. The CDR3, as DNA: TGTGCCTGGAGTGTACTGTCGAGTCTGGCCGGGGAGCTGTTTTTT. This codes for CAWSVLSSLAGELFF.

The chain recombines TRBV5-1 with TRBJ1-1; 10 bases align to TRBD1. Germline CDR1 is SGHRS and CDR2 is YFSETQ. CDR3 length equals 13 residues. The V and J ends lost 0 bases and 8 bases, in that order; junction bases with no gene match: 1. As DNA, the CDR3 is TGCGCCAGCAGCTTGGAGGGACAGGGGGAAGCTTTCTTT. Translating it yields CASSLEGQGEAFF.

The chain uses TRBV19 and TRBJ2-5; tentatively, D is TRBD1 or TRBD2 (5 bases each). Per the germline V gene, CDR1 is LNHDA and CDR2 is SQIVND (reference sequence). With 5 bases removed from V and 5 bases from J, the gap between germline ends came to 15 bases. CDR3 length: 14 amino acids. CDR3: CASSPWGFRETQYF. The CDR3 region has the DNA TGTGCCAGTAGTCCTTGGGGGTTTCGCGAGACCCAGTACTTC.

The CDR3 here is CAISEGRGGHGYTF. CDR3 DNA sequence: TGTGCCATCAGTGAAGGCAGGGGAGGACATGGCTACACCTTC. The chain couples TRBV10-3 to TRBJ1-2; maybe TRBD1 (6 bases). In germline, CDR1 is ENHRY, CDR2 SYGVKD. The length of the CDR3 is 14 residues. Deletions cut 3 bases from V and 6 bases from J, with 14 bases between.

The chain combines TRBV7-2 with TRBJ2-3; TRBD2 matches 8 bases. With V trimmed by 1 base and J by 3 bases, 6 bases remained unmatched. CDR3 length: 16 residues. Germline CDR1 reads SGHTA; CDR2 reads FQGNSA. The CDR3 nucleotides read TGTGCCAGCAGCTTAGGTAGCGGGGAAAGGACAGATACGCAGTATTTT. It specifies CASSLGSGERTDTQYF.

V and J are TRBV11-2 and TRBJ2-7, with 11 positions matching TRBD2. CDR1 is SGHAT, CDR2 FQNNGV, per germline. This CDR3 comprises 15 residues. The V segment lost 4 bases and the J segment 2 bases; nucleotides outside the gene matches: 4. The CDR3 region is CASSSRLAGPYEQYF. DNA of the CDR3: TGTGCCAGCAGCTCCCGACTAGCGGGGCCCTACGAGCAGTACTTC. The full variable domain, completed using reference TRBV11-2 and TRBJ2-7, is EAGVAQSPRYKIIEKRQSVAFWCNPISGHATLYWYQQILGQGPKLLIQFQNNGVVDDSQLPKDRFSAERLKGVDSTLKIQPAKLEDSAVYLCASSSRLAGPYEQYFGPGTRLTVT.

The chain couples TRBV2 to TRBJ1-6; possible D gene TRBD1, 5 bases. CDR1 SNHLY and CDR2 FYNNEI come from the germline V gene. Trimming shortened V by 3 bases and J by 10 bases, and 13 bases separated the two germline ends. The CDR3 spans 14 residues. The CDR3 sequence: CASSEGPRKSPLHF. The CDR3 DNA reads as TGTGCCAGCAGTGAGGGGCCCCGGAAGTCACCCCTCCACTTT. Full variable domain (missing parts from reference TRBV2 and TRBJ1-6): EPEVTQTPSHQVTQMGQEVILRCVPISNHLYFYWYRQILGQKVEFLVSFYNNEISEKSEIFDDQFSVERPDGSNFTLKIRSTKLEDSAMYFCASSEGPRKSPLHFGNGTRLTVT.

This sequence joins TRBV9 and TRBJ1-1; D is undetermined. CDR1 SGDLS and CDR2 YYNGEE come from the germline V gene. CDR3 length: 13 amino acids. V lost 3 bases to trimming and J lost 4 bases, with 10 bases between them. The CDR3 here is CASSATPGTEAFF. The CDR3 DNA sequence: TGTGCCAGCAGCGCCACCCCAGGCACTGAAGCTTTCTTT.

V is TRBV12-1 and J is TRBJ1-6; TRBD1, the D gene given by the table, was not confirmed from the DNA. TRBV12-1 is reported as a pseudogene. The CDR3 has 16 residues. The CDR3 reads CASSFGTGGEGSPLHF. CDR3 coding DNA: TGTGCCAGCAGCTTTGGGACAGGGGGTGAAGGTTCACCCCTCCACTTT.

V gene TRBV15 combines with J gene TRBJ1-6; D unclear. There are 14 residues in the CDR3. Per germline, CDR1 LNHNV and CDR2 YYDKDF (reference sequence). Trimming left V 5 bases short and J 2 bases short, with 7 bases between. CDR3 amino acids: CATSRHTYNSPLHF. The CDR3 DNA reads TGTGCCACCAGCCGGCATACCTATAATTCACCCCTCCACTTT.

V usage is TRBV10-3 and J usage is TRBJ2-3, with 11 bases fitting TRBD2. CDR1 is ENHRY and CDR2 is SYGVKD in the germline V gene. The CDR3 has 17 residues. The J segment lost 1 base and the V segment lost 0 bases, leaving 3 bases of the junction unmatched. The CDR3 region is CAISESATSGGTDTQYF. The CDR3 DNA sequence: TGTGCCATCAGTGAGTCTGCGACTAGCGGGGGCACAGATACGCAGTATTTT.